Given below is one T cell receptor (beta chain) in context. Its cognate antigen is unknown. The sample holds other DNA sequences that translate to the same CDR3. The entry originates in a study of shared clonotypes between healthy human individuals. Repertoires were generated with immunoSEQ multiplex PCR, while TCRdb's copy carries only in-frame clones and drops some. Of millions of clones listed, around nine tenths were seen once; the top ten hold around 0.14%. Subsets obtained from CD4+ cells comprised CD45RA+ naive and CD45RA-negative memory cells. Study-level points and caveats: Sequencing depth was expected to influence donor clonotype sharing.

V gave up 4 bases and J gave up 1 base, with 5 bases separating them. Germline V gene data show CDR1 as MNHNS and CDR2 as SASEGT. The length of the CDR3 is 13 residues. The V gene is TRBV6-1, the J gene TRBJ1-5, with D possibly matching TRBD1 (5 bases). Sequencing was done on a sample of naive CD4+ T cells sorted from blood. Subset in this sample: CD45RA+ positively selected. The receptor's source is a man between 18 and 29 years old in good health. The CDR3 nucleotides are TGTGCCAGCAGTGGGGGGAGCAATCAGCCCCAGCATTTT. This translates into CASSGGSNQPQHF.